This TCR beta chain was found in a study of blood T cell repertoires in COVID-19. Study in general: Researchers got acute and convalescent COVID-19 samples from the United States, Italy and Spain. PBMCs, B-cell-depleted T cells, or T cells provided the cDNA or gDNA that made up the material.

Germline V gene data show CDR1 as MNHEY and CDR2 as SVGAGI. V lost 8 bases, J lost 1 base, and 11 bases lay in between. The CDR3 extends over 13 amino acids. Original processing methods: Scientists estimated how many nucleated cells there were by amplifying reference gene primers. The table came from immunoSEQ multiplex PCR; TCRdb's copy has only in-frame clones and leaves some out. V and J calls and clone size are copied from that table; D and trimming were computed from the DNA. Of approximately 210,000 clones listed, approximately 82% were seen once; the top ten hold 12%. Sequences were obtained from peripheral blood. The sequence was obtained from a woman aged 35 to 49 with acute or convalescent COVID-19. The V gene is TRBV6-5, the J gene TRBJ1-2; D not certain. The CDR3: CASRLSLNYGYTF. The CDR3 bases are TGTGCCAGCCGACTCAGTCTTAACTATGGCTACACCTTC.